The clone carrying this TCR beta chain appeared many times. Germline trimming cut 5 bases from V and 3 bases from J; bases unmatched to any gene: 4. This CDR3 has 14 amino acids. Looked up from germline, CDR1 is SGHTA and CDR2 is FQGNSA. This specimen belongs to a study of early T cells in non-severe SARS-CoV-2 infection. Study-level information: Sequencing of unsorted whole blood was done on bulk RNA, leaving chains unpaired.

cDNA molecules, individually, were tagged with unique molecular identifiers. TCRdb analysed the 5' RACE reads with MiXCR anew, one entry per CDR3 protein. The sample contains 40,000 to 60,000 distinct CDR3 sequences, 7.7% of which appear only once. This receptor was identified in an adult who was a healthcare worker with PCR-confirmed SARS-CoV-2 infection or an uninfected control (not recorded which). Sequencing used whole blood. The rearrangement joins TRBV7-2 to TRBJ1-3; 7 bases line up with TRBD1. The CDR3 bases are TGTGCCAGCAGCCAAAACAGGGGTGGAAACACCATATATTTT. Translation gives CASSQNRGGNTIYF. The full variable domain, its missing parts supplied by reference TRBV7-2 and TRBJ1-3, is GAGVSQSPSNKVTEKGKDVELRCDPISGHTALYWYRQSLGQGLEFLIYFQGNSAPDKSGLPSDRFSAERTGGSVSTLTIQRTQQEDSAVYLCASSQNRGGNTIYFGEGSWLTVV.